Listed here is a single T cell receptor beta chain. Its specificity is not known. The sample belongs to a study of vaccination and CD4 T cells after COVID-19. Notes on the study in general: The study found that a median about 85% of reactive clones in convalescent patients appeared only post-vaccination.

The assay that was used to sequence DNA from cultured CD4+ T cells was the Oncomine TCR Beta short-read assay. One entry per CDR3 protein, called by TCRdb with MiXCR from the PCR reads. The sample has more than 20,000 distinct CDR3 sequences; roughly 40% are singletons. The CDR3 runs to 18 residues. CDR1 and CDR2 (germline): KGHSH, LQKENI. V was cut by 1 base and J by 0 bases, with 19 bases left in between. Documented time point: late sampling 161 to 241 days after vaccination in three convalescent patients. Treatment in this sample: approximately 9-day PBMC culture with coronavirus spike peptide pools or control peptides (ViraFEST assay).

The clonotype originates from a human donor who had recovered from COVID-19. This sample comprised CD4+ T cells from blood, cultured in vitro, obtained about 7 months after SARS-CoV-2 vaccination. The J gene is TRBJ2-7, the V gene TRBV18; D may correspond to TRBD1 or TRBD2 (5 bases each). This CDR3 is CASSPRLLAPGSSYEQYF. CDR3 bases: TGTGCCAGCTCACCACGTCTCTTAGCCCCAGGGAGCTCCTACGAGCAGTACTTC.